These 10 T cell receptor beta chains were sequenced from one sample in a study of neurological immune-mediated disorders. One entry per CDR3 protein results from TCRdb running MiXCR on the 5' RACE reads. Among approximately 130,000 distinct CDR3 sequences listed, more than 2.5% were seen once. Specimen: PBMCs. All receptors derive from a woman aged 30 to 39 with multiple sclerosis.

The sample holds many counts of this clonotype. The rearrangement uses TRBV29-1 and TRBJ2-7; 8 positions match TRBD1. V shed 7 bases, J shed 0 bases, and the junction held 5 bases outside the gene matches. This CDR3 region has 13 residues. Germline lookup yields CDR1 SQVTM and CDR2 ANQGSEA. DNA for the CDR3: TGCAGCGCAGACAGGGGCAGCTCCTACGAGCAGTACTTC. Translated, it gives CSADRGSSYEQYF.

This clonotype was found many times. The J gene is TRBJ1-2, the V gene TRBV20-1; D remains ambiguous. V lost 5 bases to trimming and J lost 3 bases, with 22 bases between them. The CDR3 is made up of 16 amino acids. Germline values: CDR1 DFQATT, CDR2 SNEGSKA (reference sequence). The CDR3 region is CSAHSSDLPWDYGYTF. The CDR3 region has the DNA TGCAGTGCTCACTCAAGCGATCTTCCTTGGGACTATGGCTACACCTTC.

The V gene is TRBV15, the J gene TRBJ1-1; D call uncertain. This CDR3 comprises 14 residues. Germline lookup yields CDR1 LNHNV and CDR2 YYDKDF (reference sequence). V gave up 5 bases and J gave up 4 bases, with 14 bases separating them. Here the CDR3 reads CATSPDGFGTEAFF. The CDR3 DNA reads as TGTGCCACCAGCCCCGACGGATTTGGCACTGAAGCTTTCTTT.

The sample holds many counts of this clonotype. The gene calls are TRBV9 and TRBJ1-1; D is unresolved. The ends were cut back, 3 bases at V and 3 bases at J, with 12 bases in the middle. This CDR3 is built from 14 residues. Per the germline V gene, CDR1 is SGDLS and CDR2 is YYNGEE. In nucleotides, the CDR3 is TGTGCCAGCAGCGGGGGAGACGGGGACACTGAAGCTTTCTTT. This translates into CASSGGDGDTEAFF.

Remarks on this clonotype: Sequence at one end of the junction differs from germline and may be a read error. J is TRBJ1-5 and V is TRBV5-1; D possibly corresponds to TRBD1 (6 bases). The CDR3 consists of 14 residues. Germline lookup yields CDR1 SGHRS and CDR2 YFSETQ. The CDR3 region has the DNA TGCACCAGCTACCCCACAGGGTCCCCTCAGCCCCAGCATTTT. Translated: CTSYPTGSPQPQHF.

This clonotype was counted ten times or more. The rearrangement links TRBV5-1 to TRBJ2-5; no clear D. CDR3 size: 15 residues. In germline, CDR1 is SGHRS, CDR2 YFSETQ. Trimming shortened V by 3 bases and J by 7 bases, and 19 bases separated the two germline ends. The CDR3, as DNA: TGCGCCAGCAGCTCGGACGGCCTCACGAGGCCGACCCAGTACTTC. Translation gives CASSSDGLTRPTQYF.

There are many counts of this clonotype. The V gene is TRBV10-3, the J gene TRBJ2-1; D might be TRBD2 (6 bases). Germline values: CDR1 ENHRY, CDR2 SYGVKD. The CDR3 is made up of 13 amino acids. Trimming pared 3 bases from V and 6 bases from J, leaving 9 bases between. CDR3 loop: CAISEKLANEQFF. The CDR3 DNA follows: TGTGCCATCAGTGAAAAACTAGCCAATGAGCAGTTCTTC.

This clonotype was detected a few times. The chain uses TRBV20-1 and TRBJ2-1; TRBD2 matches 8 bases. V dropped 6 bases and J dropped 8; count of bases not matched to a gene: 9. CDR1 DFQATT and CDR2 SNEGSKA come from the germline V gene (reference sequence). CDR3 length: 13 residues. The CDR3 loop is CSARRGGIDEQFF. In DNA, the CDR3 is TGCAGTGCAAGACGGGGGGGCATCGATGAGCAGTTCTTC.

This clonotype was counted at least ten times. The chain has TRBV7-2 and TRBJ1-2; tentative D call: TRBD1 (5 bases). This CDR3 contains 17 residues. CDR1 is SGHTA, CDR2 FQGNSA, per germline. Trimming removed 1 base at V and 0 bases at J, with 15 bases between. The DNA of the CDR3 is TGTGCCAGCAGCTTAGGGGGGAGTCAAGGGGCTAACTATGGCTACACCTTC. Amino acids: CASSLGGSQGANYGYTF.

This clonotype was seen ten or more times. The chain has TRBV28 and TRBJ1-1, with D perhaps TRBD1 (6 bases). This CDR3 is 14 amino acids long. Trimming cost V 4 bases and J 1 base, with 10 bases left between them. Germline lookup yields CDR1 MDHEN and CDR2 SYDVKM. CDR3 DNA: TGTGCCAGCAGTTGGGCGGGACAGAACACTGAAGCTTTCTTT. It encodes CASSWAGQNTEAFF.